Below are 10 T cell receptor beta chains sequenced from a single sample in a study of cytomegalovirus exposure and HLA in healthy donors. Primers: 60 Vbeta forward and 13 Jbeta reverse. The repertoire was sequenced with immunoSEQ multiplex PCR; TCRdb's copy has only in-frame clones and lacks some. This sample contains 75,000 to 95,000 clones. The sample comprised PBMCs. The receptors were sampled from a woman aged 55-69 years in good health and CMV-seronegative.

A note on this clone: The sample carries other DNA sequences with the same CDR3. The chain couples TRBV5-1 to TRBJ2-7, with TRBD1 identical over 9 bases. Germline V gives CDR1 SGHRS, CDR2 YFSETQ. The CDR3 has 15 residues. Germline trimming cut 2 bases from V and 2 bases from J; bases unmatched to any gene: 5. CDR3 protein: CASSLTGTGPYEQYF. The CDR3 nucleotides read TGCGCCAGCAGCTTAACCGGGACAGGGCCCTACGAGCAGTACTTC.

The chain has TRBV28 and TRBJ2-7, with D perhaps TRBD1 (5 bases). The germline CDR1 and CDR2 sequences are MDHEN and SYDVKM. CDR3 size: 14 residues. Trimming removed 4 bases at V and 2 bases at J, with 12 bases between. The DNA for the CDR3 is TGTGCCAGCAGTTCAGGGTCCGAAGCCTACGAGCAGTACTTC. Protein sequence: CASSSGSEAYEQYF.

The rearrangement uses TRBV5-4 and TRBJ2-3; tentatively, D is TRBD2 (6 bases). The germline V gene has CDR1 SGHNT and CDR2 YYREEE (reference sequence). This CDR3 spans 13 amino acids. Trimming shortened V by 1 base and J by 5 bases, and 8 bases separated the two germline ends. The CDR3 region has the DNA TGTGCCAGCAGCTTGTCAGCGGGAGATACGCAGTATTTT. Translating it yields CASSLSAGDTQYF.

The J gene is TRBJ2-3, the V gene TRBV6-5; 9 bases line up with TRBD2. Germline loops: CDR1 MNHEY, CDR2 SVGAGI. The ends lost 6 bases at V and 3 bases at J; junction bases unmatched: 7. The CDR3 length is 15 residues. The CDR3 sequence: CASRPGTSSTDTQYF. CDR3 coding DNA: TGTGCCAGCAGACCCGGGACTAGCTCGACAGATACGCAGTATTTT.

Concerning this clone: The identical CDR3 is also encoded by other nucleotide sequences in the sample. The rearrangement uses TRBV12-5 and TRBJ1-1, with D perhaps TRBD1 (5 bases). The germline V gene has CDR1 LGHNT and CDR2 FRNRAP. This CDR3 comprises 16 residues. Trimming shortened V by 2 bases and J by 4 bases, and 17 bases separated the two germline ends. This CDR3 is CASGLMAGRTVTEAFF. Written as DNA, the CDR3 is TGTGCTAGTGGTTTGATGGCAGGGCGCACGGTCACTGAAGCTTTCTTT.

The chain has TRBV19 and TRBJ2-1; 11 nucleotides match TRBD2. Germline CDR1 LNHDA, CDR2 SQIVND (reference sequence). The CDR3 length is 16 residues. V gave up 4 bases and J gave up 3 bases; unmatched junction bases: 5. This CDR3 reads CASSTLGTSGYNEQFF. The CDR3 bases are TGTGCCAGTAGTACTTTAGGGACTAGCGGCTACAATGAGCAGTTCTTC.

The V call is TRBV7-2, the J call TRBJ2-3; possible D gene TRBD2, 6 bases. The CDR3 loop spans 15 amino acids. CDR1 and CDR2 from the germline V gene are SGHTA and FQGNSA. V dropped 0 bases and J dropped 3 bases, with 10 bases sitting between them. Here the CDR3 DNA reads TGTGCCAGCAGCTTAGCCGGGAGTTCGACAGATACGCAGTATTTT. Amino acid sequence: CASSLAGSSTDTQYF.

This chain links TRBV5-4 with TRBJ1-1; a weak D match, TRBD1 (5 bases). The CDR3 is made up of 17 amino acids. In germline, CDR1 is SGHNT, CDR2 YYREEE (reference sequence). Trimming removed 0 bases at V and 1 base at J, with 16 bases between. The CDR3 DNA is TGTGCCAGCAGCTTGGGACAGCCCGCGAAAAAGAACACTGAAGCTTTCTTT. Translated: CASSLGQPAKKNTEAFF.

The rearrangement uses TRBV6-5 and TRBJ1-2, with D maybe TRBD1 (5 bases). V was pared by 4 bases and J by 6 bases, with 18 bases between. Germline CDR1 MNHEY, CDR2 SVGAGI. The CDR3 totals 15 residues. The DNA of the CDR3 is TGTGCCAGCAGTTCACCCTCAGGAGGGGTGGATGGCTACACCTTC. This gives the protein CASSSPSGGVDGYTF.

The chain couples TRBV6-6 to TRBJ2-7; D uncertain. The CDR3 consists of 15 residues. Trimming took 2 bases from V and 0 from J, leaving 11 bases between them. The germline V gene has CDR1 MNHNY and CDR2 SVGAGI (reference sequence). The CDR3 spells CASSYTERSSYEQYF. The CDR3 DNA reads TGTGCCAGCAGTTACACCGAGAGGAGCTCCTACGAGCAGTACTTC.